This T cell receptor (beta chain) was retrieved from a study of OX40 agonist ivuxolimab in advanced cancers. Study-level information: Head and neck, renal cell, melanoma or hepatocellular carcinoma were the cancers that dose-escalation patients had.

TCRdb's table, derived via immunoSEQ multiplex PCR, lists solely in-frame clones and lacks some. The sample has 60,000 to 70,000 clones; around 86% are singletons. The CDR3 sequence is 14 residues long. The germline V gene encodes CDR1 SGHNT and CDR2 YENEEA. The V and J ends lost 5 bases and 7 bases, in that order; junction bases with no gene match: 4. The sequence came from an adult with an advanced solid tumor such as melanoma, head and neck, liver or kidney cancer. The chain carries TRBV11-3 and TRBJ1-4; TRBD1 matches 10 bases. The sample here was CD4+ or CD8+ T cells sorted from blood, taken in a trial of the OX40 agonist ivuxolimab. CDR3 residues: CASSDDRGLEKLFF. The CDR3 nucleotides are TGTGCCAGCAGCGATGACAGGGGGCTTGAAAAACTGTTTTTT.